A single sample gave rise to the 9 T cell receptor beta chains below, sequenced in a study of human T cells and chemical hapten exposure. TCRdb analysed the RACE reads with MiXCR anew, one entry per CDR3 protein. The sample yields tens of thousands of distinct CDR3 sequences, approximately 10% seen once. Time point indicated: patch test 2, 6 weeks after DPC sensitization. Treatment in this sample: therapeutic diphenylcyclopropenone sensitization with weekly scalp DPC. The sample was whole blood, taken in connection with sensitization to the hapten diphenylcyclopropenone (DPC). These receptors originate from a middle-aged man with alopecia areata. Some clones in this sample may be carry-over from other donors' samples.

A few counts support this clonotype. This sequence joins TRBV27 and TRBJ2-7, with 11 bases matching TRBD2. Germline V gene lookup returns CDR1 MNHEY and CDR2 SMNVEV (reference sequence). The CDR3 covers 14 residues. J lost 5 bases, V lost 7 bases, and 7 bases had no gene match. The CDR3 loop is CASIVVAGGHEQYF. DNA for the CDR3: TGTGCCAGCATCGTAGTAGCGGGAGGGCACGAGCAGTACTTC.

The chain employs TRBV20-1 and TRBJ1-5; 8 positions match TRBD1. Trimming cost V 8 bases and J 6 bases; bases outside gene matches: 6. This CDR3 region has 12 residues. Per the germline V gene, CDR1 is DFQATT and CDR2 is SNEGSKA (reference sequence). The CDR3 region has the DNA TGCAGTTCAGGACAGGGCATTCAGCCCCAGCATTTT. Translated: CSSGQGIQPQHF.

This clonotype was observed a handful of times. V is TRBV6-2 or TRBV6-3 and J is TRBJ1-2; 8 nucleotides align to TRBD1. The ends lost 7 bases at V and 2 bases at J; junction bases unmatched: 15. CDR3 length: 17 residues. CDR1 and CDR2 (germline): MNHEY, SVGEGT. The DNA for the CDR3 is TGTGCCAGCACCCACCGGAGGACAGGGCGACAAAACTATGGCTACACCTTC. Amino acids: CASTHRRTGRQNYGYTF.

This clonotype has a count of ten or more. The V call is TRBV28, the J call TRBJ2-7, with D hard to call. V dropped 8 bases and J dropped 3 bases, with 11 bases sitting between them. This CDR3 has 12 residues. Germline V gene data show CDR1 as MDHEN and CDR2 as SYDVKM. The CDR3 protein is CASGKGLYEQYF. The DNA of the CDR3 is TGTGCCAGCGGAAAAGGTCTCTACGAGCAGTACTTC.

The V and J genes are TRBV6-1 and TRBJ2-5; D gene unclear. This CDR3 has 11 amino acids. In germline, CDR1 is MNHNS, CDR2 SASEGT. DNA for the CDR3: TGTGCGTCTCAAGTCCGAGAGACCCAGTACTTC. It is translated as CASQVRETQYF.

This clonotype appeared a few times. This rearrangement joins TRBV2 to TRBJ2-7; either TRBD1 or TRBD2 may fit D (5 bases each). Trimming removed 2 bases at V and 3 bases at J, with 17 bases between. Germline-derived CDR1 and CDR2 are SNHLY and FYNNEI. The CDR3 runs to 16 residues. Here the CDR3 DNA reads TGTGCCAGCAGTGAACTTGGGGGAACTCCTCGCTACGAGCAGTACTTC. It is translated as CASSELGGTPRYEQYF.

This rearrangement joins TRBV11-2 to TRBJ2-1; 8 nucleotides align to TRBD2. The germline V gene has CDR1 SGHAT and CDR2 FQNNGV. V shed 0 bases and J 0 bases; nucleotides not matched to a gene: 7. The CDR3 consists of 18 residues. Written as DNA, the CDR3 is TGTGCCAGCAGCTTAGAAGCGGGAGCGCCAAGCTCCTACAATGAGCAGTTCTTC. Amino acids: CASSLEAGAPSSYNEQFF.

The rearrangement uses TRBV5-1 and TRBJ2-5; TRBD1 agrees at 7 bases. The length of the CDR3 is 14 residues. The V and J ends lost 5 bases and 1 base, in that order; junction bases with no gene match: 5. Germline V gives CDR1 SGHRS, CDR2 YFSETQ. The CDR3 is CASRQGPVQETQYF. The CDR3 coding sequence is TGCGCCAGCAGACAGGGGCCGGTCCAAGAGACCCAGTACTTC.

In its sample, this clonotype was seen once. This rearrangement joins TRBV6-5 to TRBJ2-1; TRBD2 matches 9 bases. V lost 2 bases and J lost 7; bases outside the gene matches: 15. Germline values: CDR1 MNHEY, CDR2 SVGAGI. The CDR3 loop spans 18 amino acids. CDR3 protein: CASSYIGLAGYRRNEQFF. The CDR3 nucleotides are TGTGCCAGCAGTTACATAGGCCTAGCGGGATATAGGAGGAATGAGCAGTTCTTC.